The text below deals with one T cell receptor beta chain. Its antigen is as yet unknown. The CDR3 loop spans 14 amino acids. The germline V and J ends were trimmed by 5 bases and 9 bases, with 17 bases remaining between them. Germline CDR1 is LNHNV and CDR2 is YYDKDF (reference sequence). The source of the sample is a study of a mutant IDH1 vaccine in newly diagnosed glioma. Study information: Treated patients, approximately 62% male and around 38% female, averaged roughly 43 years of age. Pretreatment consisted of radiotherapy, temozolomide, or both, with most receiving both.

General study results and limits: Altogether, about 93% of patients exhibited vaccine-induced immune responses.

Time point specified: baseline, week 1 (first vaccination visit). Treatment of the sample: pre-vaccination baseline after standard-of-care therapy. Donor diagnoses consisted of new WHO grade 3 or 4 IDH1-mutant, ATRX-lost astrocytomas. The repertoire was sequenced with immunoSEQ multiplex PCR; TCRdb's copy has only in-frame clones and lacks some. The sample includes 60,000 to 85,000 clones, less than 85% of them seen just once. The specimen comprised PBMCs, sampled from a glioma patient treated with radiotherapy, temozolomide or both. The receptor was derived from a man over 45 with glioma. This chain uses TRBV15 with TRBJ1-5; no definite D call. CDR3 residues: CATSPTGFLPPQHF. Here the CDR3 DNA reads TGTGCCACCAGCCCCACGGGATTCCTGCCGCCCCAGCATTTT.